A single T cell receptor (beta chain) is shown here with its context. These data belong to a study of T-cell memory formation after mild COVID-19. Using its own MiXCR run on the 5' RACE reads, TCRdb lists one record per CDR3 protein. The sample comprises fewer than 250,000 distinct CDR3 sequences, around 27% of which are singletons, and approximately 10% rests with the top ten. This TCR came from an adult woman who had mild COVID-19 (a few samples of this study predate the infection). Cell type and time point are not known. Sequencing was performed on PBMCs or a T cell subset sorted from them (not recorded which).

The CDR3 sequence: CASSYGRISYEQYF. The CDR3 DNA reads as TGTGCCAGCAGTTACGGGCGGATCTCCTACGAGCAGTACTTC. This chain uses TRBV6-5 with TRBJ2-7; D ambiguous. This CDR3 region has 14 residues. V gave up 2 bases and J gave up 0 bases, with 8 bases separating them. Germline-derived CDR1 and CDR2 are MNHEY and SVGAGI.